This T cell receptor beta chain is drawn from a study of blood T cell repertoires in COVID-19. CDR3 length equals 19 residues. Germline V gives CDR1 LGHDT, CDR2 YNNKEL (reference sequence). V was clipped by 5 bases and J by 5 bases; unmatched bases: 15. Seattle cases were enrolled at active infection and followed longitudinally. TCRdb's table, derived via immunoSEQ multiplex PCR, lists solely in-frame clones and lacks some. The table lists about 56,000 clones, approximately 89% of them singletons. The clonotype comes from a woman in her sixties or seventies with COVID-19, enrolled during active disease. The V and J genes are TRBV3-1 (or the pseudogene TRBV3-2) and TRBJ1-6, with 10 bases aligning to TRBD1. Sample: peripheral blood. CDR3 region: CASSSTGTGVKVNNSPLHF. DNA of the CDR3: TGTGCCAGCAGCTCTACTGGGACAGGGGTTAAAGTTAATAATTCACCCCTCCACTTT.